This entry concerns a single T cell receptor beta chain. CDR3 size: 12 residues. The ends were cut back, 5 bases at V and 2 bases at J, with 6 bases in the middle. CDR1 and CDR2 from the germline V gene are MNHNS and SASEGT. The record originates from a study of immune characterization of retroperitoneal liposarcoma. TCRdb called the PCR reads again in MiXCR, with one record for every CDR3 protein. The data contain over 10,000 distinct CDR3 sequences, approximately 48% of them singletons. The clonotype was recovered from a female donor with retroperitoneal liposarcoma. The gene calls are TRBV6-1 and TRBJ2-5; weak D call: TRBD2 (5 bases). Specimen: tumor tissue. The CDR3 loop reads CASSWEQETQYF. In nucleotides, the CDR3 is TGTGCCAGCAGTTGGGAGCAAGAGACCCAGTACTTC.